The source of this TCR beta chain is a study of T cell repertoires in cytomegalovirus infection. Study background: CMV infection together with matching HLA type was indicated by public TCR beta signatures. Findings and limits, study-wide: Identification of carriers of CMV plus the relevant HLA was performed using cumulative public TCR beta family frequency. What dominated the ex vivo response were HLA-C-restricted CMV-specific TCR beta clonotypes.

V lost 3 bases, J lost 6 bases, and 11 bases lay in between. Germline values: CDR1 SGHRS, CDR2 YFSETQ. The CDR3 totals 13 residues. TCRdb reprocessed the reads via MiXCR and lists one record per CDR3 protein. The sample lists about 140,000 distinct CDR3 sequences, approximately 5.9% occurring once. The table lists this clonotype with a few counts. Its target is not known. The V call is TRBV5-1, the J call TRBJ2-3; D gene ambiguous. The receptor comes from a human donor in good health (CMV status not recorded). Some clones in this sample may be carry-over from other donors' samples. The specimen sequenced was PBMCs. CDR3 loop: CASSYVPSDTQYF. CDR3 in DNA: TGCGCCAGCAGCTATGTTCCCAGCGATACGCAGTATTTT.